The 8 T cell receptor beta chains below come from one sample, sequenced in a study of cytotoxic CD8 clonotypes in ibrutinib-treated CLL. Clones were sequenced by immunoSEQ multiplex PCR, and TCRdb holds only the in-frame ones, with some missing. In the table there are more than 110,000 clones, 60% to 85% of which are singletons. Sequences were derived from PBMCs, sampled after 24 months of ibrutinib treatment. These receptors all come from a human donor with chronic lymphocytic leukemia.

The chain carries TRBV9 and TRBJ2-3, with D possibly matching TRBD2 (7 bases). The CDR3 sequence is 15 residues long. V lost 0 bases, J lost 5 bases, and 13 bases lay in between. CDR1 SGDLS and CDR2 YYNGEE come from the germline V gene. CDR3 loop: CASSVGGGEVDTQYF. As DNA, the CDR3 is TGTGCCAGCAGCGTAGGAGGGGGGGAAGTAGATACGCAGTATTTT.

V is TRBV4-1 and J is TRBJ2-5; possibly TRBD1 or TRBD2 for D (7 bases each). The CDR3 has 16 residues. Trimming removed 4 bases from V and 5 bases from J, with 20 bases in between. Germline V gives CDR1 MGHRA, CDR2 YSYEKL. The DNA for the CDR3 is TGCGCCAGCAGCCCGGGCCAACGACAGGGAGGGGAGACCCAGTACTTC. The encoded protein is CASSPGQRQGGETQYF.

The table lists this clone with a count of one. This may be a read error, as it is one base from a much larger clone. The gene calls are TRBV27 and TRBJ2-4; the match to TRBD1 covers 10 bases. CDR1 and CDR2 (germline): MNHEY, SMNVEV (reference sequence). The V and J ends lost 5 bases and 8 bases, in that order; junction bases with no gene match: 3. This CDR3 is built from 13 residues. CDR3 coding DNA: TGTGCCAGCAGTGGGACAGGGGAGGACATTCAGTACTTC. Its translation is CASSGTGEDIQYF.

J is TRBJ2-1 and V is TRBV4-3, with TRBD1 as a possible D gene (5 bases). V lost 1 base to trimming and J lost 6 bases, with 19 bases between them. The CDR3 is made up of 17 amino acids. Germline V CDR1 and CDR2: LGHNA, YSLEER. The CDR3 loop is CASSQGPQAGPGNEQFF. The DNA for the CDR3 is TGCGCCAGCAGCCAAGGTCCCCAGGCAGGGCCGGGCAATGAGCAGTTCTTC.

The rearrangement uses TRBV7-6 and TRBJ1-5, with D uncertain. Germline CDR1 SGHVS, CDR2 FNYEAQ. The CDR3 covers 15 residues. V lost 1 base and J lost 1, with 8 bases in between. As DNA, the CDR3 is TGTGCCAGCAGCTTAGGGCAGGCAAGCAATCAGCCCCAGCATTTT. Translating gives CASSLGQASNQPQHF.

V and J are TRBV9 and TRBJ2-1; D remains unclear. The germline CDR1 and CDR2 sequences are SGDLS and YYNGEE. V gave up 0 bases and J gave up 9 bases, with 13 bases separating them. This CDR3 region has 14 residues. CDR3 sequence: CASSVGPGNIEQFF. The CDR3 DNA follows: TGTGCCAGCAGCGTAGGCCCGGGTAATATTGAGCAGTTCTTC.

Here the CDR3 DNA reads TGTGCCAGCAGCCTAGGACAGGGAGGGGTCCGTGAGACCCAGTACTTC. It encodes CASSLGQGGVRETQYF. J is TRBJ2-5 and V is TRBV7-9, with D possibly matching TRBD1 (8 bases). CDR1 and CDR2 (germline): SEHNR, FQNEAQ (reference sequence). V dropped 5 bases and J dropped 5 bases, with 21 bases sitting between them. CDR3 length: 16 residues.

Comments on this clone: The germline gene is not matched at one end of the junction; a read error may be the cause. The CDR3: CASSYGRTGAFF. CDR3 sequence (DNA): TGTGCCAGCAGTTACGGACGGACTGGAGCTTTCTTT. V gene TRBV6-5 combines with J gene TRBJ1-1; D is ambiguous. CDR1 MNHEY and CDR2 SVGAGI come from the germline V gene. The CDR3 sequence is 12 residues long.